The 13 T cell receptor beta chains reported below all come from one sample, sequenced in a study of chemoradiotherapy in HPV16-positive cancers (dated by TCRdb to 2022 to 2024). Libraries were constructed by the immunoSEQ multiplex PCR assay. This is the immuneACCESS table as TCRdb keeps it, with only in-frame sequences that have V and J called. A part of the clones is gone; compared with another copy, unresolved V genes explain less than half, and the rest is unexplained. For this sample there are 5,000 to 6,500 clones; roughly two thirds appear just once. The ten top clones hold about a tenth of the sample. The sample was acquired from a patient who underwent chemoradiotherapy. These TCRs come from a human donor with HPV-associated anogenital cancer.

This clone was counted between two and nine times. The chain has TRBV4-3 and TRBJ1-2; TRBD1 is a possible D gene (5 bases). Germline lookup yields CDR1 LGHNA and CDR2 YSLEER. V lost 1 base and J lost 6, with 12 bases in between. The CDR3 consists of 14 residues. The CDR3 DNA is TGCGCCAGCAGCCAAGGTATACAGGCAAATGGCTACACCTTC. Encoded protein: CASSQGIQANGYTF.

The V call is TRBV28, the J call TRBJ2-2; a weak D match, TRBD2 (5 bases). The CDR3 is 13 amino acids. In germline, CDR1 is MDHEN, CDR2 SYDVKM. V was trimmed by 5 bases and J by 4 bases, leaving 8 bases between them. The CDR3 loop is CASSMDFTGELFF. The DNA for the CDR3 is TGTGCCAGCAGTATGGACTTCACCGGGGAGCTGTTTTTT. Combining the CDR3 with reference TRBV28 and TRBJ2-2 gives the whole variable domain DVKVTQSSRYLVKRTGEKVFLECVQDMDHENMFWYRQDPGLGLRLIYFSYDVKMKEKGDIPEGYSVSREKKERFSLILESASTNQTSMYLCASSMDFTGELFFGEGSRLTVL.

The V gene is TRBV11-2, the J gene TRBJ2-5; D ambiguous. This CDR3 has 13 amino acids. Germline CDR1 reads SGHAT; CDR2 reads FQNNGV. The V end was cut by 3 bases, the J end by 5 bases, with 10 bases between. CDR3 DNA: TGTGCCAGCAGCTTTGGATGGGCGGAGACCCAGTACTTC. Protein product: CASSFGWAETQYF.

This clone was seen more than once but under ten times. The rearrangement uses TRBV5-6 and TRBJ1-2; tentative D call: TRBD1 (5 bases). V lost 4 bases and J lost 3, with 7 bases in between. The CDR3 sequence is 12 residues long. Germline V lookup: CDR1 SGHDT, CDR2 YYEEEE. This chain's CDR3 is CASSIRDYGYTF. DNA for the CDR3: TGTGCCAGCAGCATCAGGGACTATGGCTACACCTTC. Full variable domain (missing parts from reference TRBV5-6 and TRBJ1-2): DAGVTQSPTHLIKTRGQQVTLRCSPKSGHDTVSWYQQALGQGPQFIFQYYEEEERQRGNFPDRFSGHQFPNYSSELNVNALLLGDSALYLCASSIRDYGYTFGSGTRLTVV.

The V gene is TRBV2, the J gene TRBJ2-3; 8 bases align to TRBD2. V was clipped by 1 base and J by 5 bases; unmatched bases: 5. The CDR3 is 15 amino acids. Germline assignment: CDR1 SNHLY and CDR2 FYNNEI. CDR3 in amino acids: CASSEGRGGRDTQYF. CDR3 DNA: TGTGCCAGCAGTGAAGGACGGGGGGGCAGAGATACGCAGTATTTT. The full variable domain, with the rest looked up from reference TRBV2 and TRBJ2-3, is EPEVTQTPSHQVTQMGQEVILRCVPISNHLYFYWYRQILGQKVEFLVSFYNNEISEKSEIFDDQFSVERPDGSNFTLKIRSTKLEDSAMYFCASSEGRGGRDTQYFGPGTRLTVL.

Here the CDR3 DNA reads TGCGCCAGCGGGGCGGGGTCGTATGGAGAGACCCAGTACTTC. Encoded protein: CASGAGSYGETQYF. The chain employs TRBV5-1 and TRBJ2-5; D is possibly TRBD2 (6 bases). Germline V CDR1 and CDR2: SGHRS, YFSETQ. V dropped 7 bases and J dropped 4 bases, with 17 bases sitting between them. CDR3 length: 14 amino acids.

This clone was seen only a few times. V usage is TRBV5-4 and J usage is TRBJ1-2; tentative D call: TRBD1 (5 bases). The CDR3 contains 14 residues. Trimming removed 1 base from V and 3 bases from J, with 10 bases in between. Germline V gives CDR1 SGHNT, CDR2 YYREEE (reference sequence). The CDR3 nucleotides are TGTGCCAGCAGCTTGAGGGGATTTCACTATGGCTACACCTTC. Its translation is CASSLRGFHYGYTF.

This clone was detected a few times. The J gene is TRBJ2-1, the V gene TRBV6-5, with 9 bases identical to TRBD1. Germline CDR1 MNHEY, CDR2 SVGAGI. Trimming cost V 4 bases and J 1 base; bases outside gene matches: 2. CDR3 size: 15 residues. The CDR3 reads CASSSGTGSYNEQFF. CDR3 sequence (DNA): TGTGCCAGCAGTTCCGGGACAGGGTCCTACAATGAGCAGTTCTTC.

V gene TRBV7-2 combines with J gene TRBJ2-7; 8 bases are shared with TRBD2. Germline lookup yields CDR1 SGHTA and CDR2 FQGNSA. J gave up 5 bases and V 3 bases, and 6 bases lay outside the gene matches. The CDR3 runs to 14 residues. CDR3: CASSFAGGGNEQYF. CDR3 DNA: TGTGCCAGCAGCTTTGCGGGGGGCGGGAACGAGCAGTACTTC. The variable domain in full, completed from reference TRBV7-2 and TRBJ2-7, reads GAGVSQSPSNKVTEKGKDVELRCDPISGHTALYWYRQSLGQGLEFLIYFQGNSAPDKSGLPSDRFSAERTGGSVSTLTIQRTQQEDSAVYLCASSFAGGGNEQYFGPGTRLTVT.

CDR3 protein: CASSLRGAGANVLTF. CDR3 bases: TGTGCCAGCAGCTTAAGGGGGGCTGGGGCCAACGTCCTGACTTTC. The rearrangement uses TRBV11-3 and TRBJ2-6, with D perhaps assigned TRBD1 or TRBD2 (6 bases each). The CDR3 is made up of 15 amino acids. Trimming pared 2 bases from V and 2 bases from J, leaving 7 bases between. Germline V gene lookup returns CDR1 SGHNT and CDR2 YENEEA.

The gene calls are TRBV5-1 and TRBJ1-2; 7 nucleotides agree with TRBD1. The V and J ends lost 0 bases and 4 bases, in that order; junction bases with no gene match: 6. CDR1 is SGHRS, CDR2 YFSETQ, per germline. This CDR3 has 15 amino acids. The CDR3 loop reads CASSLEPGTAYGYTF. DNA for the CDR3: TGCGCCAGCAGCTTGGAACCCGGGACAGCCTATGGCTACACCTTC.

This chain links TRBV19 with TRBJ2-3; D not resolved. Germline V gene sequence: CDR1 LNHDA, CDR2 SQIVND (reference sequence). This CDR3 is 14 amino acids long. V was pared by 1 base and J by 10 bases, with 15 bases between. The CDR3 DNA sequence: TGTGCCAGTAGTATAGGGATTTTGGCAATGGCGCAGTATTTT. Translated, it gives CASSIGILAMAQYF.

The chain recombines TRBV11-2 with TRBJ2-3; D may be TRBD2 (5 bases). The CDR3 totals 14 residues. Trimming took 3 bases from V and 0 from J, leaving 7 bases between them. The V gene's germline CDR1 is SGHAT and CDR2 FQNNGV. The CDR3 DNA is TGTGCCAGCAGCTTCTGGACTAGCACAGATACGCAGTATTTT. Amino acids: CASSFWTSTDTQYF.